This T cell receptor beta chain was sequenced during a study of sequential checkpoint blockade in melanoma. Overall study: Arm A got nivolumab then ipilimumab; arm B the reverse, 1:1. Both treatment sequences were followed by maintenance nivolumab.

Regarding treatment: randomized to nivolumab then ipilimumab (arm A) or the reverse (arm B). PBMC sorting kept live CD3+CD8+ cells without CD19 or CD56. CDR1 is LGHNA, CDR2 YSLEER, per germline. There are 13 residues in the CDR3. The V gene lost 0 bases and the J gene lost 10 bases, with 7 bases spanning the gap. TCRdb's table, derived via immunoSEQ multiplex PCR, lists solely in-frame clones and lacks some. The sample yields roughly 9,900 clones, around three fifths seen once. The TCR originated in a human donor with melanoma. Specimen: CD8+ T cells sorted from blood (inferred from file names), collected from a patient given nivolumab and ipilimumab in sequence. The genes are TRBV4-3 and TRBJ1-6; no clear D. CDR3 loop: CASSQDFVSPLHF. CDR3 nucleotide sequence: TGCGCCAGCAGCCAAGACTTTGTATCACCCCTCCACTTT.